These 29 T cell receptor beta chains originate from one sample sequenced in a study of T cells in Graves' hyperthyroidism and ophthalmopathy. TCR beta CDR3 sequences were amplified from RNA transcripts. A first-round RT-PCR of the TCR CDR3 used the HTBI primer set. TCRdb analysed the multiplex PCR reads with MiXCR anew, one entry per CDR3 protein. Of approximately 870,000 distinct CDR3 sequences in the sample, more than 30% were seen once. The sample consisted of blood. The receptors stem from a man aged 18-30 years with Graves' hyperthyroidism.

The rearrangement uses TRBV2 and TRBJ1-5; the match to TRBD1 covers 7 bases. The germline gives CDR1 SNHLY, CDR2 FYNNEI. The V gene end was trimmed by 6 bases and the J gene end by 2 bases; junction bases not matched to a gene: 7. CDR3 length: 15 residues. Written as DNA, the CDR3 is TGTGCCAGCAGGGGGGCAGGGGGTGGCAATCAGCCCCAGCATTTT. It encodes CASRGAGGGNQPQHF.

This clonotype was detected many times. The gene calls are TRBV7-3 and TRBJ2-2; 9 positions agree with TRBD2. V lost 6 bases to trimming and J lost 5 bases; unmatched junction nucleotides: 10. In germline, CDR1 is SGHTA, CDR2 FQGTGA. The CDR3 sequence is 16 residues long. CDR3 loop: CASSHSSGVTTGELFF. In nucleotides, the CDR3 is TGTGCCAGCAGTCATTCTAGCGGGGTGACAACCGGGGAGCTGTTTTTT.

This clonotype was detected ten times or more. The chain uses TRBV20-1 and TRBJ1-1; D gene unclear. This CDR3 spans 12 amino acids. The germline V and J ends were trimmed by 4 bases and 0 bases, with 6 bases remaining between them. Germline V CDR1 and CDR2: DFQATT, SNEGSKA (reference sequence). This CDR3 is CSATIMNTEAFF. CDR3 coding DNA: TGCAGTGCTACAATCATGAACACTGAAGCTTTCTTT.

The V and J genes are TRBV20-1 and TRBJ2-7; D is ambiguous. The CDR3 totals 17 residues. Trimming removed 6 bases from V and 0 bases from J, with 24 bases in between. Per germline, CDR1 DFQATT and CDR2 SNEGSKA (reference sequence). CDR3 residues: CSATTLGRHIISYEQYF. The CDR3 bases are TGCAGTGCCACTACCCTGGGCCGACATATTATCTCCTACGAGCAGTACTTC.

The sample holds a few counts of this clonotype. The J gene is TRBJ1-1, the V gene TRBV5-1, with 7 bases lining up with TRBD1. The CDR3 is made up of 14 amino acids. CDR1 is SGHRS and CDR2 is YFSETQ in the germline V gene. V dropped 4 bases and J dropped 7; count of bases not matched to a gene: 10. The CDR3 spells CASSDRQGGDEAFF. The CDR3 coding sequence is TGCGCCAGCAGCGACCGACAGGGTGGTGATGAAGCTTTCTTT.

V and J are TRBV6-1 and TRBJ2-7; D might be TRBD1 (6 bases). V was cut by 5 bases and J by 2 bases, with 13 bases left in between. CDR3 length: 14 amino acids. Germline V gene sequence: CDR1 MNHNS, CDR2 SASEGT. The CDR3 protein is CASSTGTTPYEQYF. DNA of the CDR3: TGTGCCAGCAGTACAGGGACAACCCCCTACGAGCAGTACTTC.

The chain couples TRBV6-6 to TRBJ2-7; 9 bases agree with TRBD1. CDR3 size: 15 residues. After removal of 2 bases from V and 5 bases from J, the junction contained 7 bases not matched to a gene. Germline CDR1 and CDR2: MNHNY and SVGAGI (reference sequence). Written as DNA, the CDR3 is TGTGCCAGCAGTTACGGAACGGGACAGGGCAACGAGCAGTACTTC. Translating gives CASSYGTGQGNEQYF.

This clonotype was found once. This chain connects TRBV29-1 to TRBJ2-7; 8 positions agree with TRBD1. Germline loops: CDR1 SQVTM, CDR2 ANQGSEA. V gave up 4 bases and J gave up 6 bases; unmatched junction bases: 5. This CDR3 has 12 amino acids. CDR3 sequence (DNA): TGCAGCGTTGGGACAGGGAGCGGCGAGCAGTACTTC. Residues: CSVGTGSGEQYF.

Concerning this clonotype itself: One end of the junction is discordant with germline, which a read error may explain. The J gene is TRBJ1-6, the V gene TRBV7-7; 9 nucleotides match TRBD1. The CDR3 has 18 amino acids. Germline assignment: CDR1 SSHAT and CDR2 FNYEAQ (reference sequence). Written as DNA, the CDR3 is TGTGCTAGCAGCTTAGCAACAGGGGGCAGCGGGGCGCAGTGGCCCCTCCACTTT. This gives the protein CASSLATGGSGAQWPLHF.

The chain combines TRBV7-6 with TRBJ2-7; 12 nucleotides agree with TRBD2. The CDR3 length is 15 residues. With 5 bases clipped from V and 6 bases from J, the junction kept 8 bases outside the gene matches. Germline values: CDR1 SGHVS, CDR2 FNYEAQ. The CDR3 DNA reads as TGTGCCAGCAGCCGACTAGCGGGAGCTCATGGCGAGCAGTACTTC. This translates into CASSRLAGAHGEQYF.

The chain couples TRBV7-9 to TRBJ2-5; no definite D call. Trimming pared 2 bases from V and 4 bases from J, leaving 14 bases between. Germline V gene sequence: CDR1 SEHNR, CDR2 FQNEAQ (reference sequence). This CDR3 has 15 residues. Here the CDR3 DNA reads TGTGCCAGCAGCTTAAAGCTGGTTTGGGGAGAGACCCAGTACTTC. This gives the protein CASSLKLVWGETQYF.

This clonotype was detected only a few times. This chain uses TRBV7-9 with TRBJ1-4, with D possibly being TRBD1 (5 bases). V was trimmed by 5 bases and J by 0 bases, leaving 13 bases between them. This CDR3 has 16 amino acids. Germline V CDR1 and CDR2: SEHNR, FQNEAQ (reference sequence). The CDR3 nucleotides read TGTGCCAGCAGCACCGGGACTGCTGCAACTAATGAAAAACTGTTTTTT. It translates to CASSTGTAATNEKLFF. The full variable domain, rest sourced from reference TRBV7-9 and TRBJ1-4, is DTGVSQNPRHKITKRGQNVTFRCDPISEHNRLYWYRQTLGQGPEFLTYFQNEAQLEKSRLLSDRFSAERPKGSFSTLEIQRTEQGDSAMYLCASSTGTAATNEKLFFGSGTQLSVL.

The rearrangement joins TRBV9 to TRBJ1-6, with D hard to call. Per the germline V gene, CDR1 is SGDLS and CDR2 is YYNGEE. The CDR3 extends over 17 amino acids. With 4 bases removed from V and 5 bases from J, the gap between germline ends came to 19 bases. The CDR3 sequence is CASSQGPSRSDNSPLHF. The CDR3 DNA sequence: TGTGCCAGCAGCCAAGGCCCCTCGCGCTCGGATAATTCACCCCTCCACTTT.

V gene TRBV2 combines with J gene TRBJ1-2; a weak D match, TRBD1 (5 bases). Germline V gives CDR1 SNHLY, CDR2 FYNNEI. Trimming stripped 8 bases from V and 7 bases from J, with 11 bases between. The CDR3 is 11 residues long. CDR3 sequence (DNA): TGTGCCAGCTGGGGGGGTGCTGGCTACACCTTC. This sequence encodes CASWGGAGYTF.

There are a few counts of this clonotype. The CDR3 DNA sequence: TGTGCCAGCAGCGTCAGAACGCTCGGGACAGGGGCCGGGGAGCTGTTTTTT. Translated, it gives CASSVRTLGTGAGELFF. This sequence joins TRBV9 and TRBJ2-2; 10 bases are shared with TRBD1. This CDR3 spans 17 amino acids. Germline V gene sequence: CDR1 SGDLS, CDR2 YYNGEE. V lost 2 bases to trimming and J lost 6 bases; unmatched junction nucleotides: 10.

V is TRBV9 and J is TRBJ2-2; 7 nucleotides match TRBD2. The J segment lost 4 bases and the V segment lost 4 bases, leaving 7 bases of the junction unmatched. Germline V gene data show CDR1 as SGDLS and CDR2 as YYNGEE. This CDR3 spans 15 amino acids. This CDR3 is CASSPAGARTGELFF. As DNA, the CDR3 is TGTGCCAGCAGCCCCGCGGGAGCGCGCACCGGGGAGCTGTTTTTT.

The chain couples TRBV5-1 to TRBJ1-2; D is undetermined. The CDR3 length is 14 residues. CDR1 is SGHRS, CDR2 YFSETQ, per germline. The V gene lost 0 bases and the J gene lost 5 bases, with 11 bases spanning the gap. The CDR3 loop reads CASSLDTRLYGYTF. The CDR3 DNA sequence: TGCGCCAGCAGCTTGGACACCCGTCTGTATGGCTACACCTTC.

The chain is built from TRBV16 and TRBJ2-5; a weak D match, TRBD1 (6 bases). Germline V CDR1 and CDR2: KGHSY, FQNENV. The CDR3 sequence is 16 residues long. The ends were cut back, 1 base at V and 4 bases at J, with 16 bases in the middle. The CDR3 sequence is CASSQLDLGQLETQYF. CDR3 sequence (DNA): TGTGCCAGCAGCCAATTAGACCTCGGACAGTTAGAGACCCAGTACTTC.

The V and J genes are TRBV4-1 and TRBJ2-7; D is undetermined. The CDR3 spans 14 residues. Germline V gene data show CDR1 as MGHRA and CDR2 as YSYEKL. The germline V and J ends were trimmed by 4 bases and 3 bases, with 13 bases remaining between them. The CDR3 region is CASSPRGDHYEQYF. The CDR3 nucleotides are TGCGCCAGCAGCCCTAGAGGAGATCACTACGAGCAGTACTTC.

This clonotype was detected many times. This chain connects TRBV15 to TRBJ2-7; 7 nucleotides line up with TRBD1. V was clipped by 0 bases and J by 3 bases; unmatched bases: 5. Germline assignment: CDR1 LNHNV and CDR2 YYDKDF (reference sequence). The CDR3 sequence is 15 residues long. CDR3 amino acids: CATSRDTGDYYEQYF. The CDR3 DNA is TGTGCCACCAGCAGAGATACAGGGGATTACTACGAGCAGTACTTC. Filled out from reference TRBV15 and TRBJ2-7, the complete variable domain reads DAMVIQNPRYQVTQFGKPVTLSCSQTLNHNVMYWYQQKSSQAPKLLFHYYDKDFNNEADTPDNFQSRRPNTSFCFLDIRSPGLGDTAMYLCATSRDTGDYYEQYFGPGTRLTVT.

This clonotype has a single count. The CDR3 protein is CAGRQGPETQYF. The CDR3 DNA sequence: TGTGCCGGGAGGCAGGGCCCAGAGACCCAGTACTTC. This chain connects TRBV7-2 to TRBJ2-5, with a possible D match to TRBD2 (6 bases). Trimming took 11 bases from V and 4 from J, leaving 14 bases between them. Germline CDR1 is SGHTA and CDR2 is FQGNSA. The CDR3 consists of 12 residues.

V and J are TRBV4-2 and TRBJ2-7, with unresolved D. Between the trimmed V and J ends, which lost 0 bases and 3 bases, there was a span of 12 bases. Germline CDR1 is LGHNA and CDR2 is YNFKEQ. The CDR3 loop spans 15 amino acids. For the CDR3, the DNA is TGTGCCAGCAGCCAAGAGGTTGCGGTTCACTACGAGCAGTACTTC. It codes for CASSQEVAVHYEQYF.

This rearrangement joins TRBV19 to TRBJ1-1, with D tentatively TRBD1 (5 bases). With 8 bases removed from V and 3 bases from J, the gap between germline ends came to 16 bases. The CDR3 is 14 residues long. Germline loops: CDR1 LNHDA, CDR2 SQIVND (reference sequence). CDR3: CASGFMGTDTEAFF. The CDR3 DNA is TGTGCCAGTGGTTTCATGGGGACTGACACTGAAGCTTTCTTT.

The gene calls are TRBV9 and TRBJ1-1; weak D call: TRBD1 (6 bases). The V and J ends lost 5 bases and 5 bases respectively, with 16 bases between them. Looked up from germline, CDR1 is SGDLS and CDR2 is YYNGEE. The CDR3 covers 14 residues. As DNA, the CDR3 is TGTGCCAGCAGTTCGGCCCAGGGGTGGACTGAAGCTTTCTTT. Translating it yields CASSSAQGWTEAFF.

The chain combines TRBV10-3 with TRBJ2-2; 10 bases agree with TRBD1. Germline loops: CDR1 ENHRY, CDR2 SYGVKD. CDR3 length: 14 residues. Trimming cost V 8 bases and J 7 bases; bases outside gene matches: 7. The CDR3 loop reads CAIGRQGAIGELFF. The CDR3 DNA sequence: TGTGCCATCGGGAGACAGGGGGCGATCGGGGAGCTGTTTTTT.

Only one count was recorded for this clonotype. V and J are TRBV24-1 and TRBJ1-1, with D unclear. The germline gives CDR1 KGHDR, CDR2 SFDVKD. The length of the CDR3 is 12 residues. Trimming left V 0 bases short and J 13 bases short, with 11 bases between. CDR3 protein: CATSDLTPQGFF. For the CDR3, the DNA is TGTGCCACCAGTGATTTGACCCCTCAAGGTTTCTTT.

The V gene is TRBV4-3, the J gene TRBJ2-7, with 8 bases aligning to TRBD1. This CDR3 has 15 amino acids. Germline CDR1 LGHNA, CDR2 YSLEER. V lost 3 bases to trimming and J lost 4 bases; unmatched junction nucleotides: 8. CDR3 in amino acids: CASSQADRVGYEQYF. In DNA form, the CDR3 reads TGCGCCAGCAGCCAGGCGGACAGGGTTGGGTACGAGCAGTACTTC.

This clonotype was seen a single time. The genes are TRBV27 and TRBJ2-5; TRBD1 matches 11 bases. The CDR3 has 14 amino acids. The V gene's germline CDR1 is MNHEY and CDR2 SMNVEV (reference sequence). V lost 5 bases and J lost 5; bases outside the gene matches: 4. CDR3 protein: CASSRTGGVETQYF. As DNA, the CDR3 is TGTGCCAGCAGTCGGACAGGGGGCGTGGAGACCCAGTACTTC.

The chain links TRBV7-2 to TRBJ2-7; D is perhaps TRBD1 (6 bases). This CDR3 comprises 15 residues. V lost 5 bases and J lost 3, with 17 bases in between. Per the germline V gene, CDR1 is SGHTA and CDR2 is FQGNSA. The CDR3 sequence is CASSGQRDTYYEQYF. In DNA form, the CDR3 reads TGTGCCAGCAGCGGACAACGGGACACCTACTACGAGCAGTACTTC. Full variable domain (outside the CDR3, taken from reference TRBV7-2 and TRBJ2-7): GAGVSQSPSNKVTEKGKDVELRCDPISGHTALYWYRQSLGQGLEFLIYFQGNSAPDKSGLPSDRFSAERTGGSVSTLTIQRTQQEDSAVYLCASSGQRDTYYEQYFGPGTRLTVT.